Listed below are T cell receptor beta chains from one sample, sequenced in a study of PD-1 blockade in mismatch repair-deficient tumors. Profiling relied on immunoSEQ multiplex PCR, and the TCRdb table lists in-frame clones only, not all of them. The table records roughly 79,000 clones, around 80% of them present only once. The sequences come from peripheral blood, collected 44 weeks after starting pembrolizumab. Receptors were obtained from an adult with mismatch repair-deficient cancer. Each CDR3 is given with its conserved first and last residue. A D gene is named only where the DNA matches it firmly. Size values are once, few and many counts, or a class for expanded clones, and some rows have none.

j_call v_call d_call clone_size cdr3_nt cdr3_aa
TRBJ1-3 TRBV4-2 - - TGTGCCAGCAGCCAAGACAGGATCTCTGGAAACACCATATATTTT CASSQDRISGNTIYF
TRBJ2-1 TRBV27 - - TGTGCCAGCAGTCCCGCCGGGGCGGGTGAGCAGTTCTTC CASSPAGAGEQFF
TRBJ2-7 TRBV19 TRBD1 few TGTGCCAGTAAAGGACAGGGGCCCTACGAGCAGTACTTC CASKGQGPYEQYF
TRBJ2-7 TRBV5-8 TRBD1 - TGTGCCAGCAACTCAAACCGGGACAGGGGCCACGAGCAGTACTTC CASNSNRDRGHEQYF
TRBJ2-1 TRBV6-5 - - TGTGCCAGCACCTTGGCTAGATTTGCGTTCTTC CASTLARFAFF
TRBJ2-7 TRBV19 - - TGTGCCAGTAGTATAGAGGGGAGTTACGAGCAGTACTTC CASSIEGSYEQYF
TRBJ2-2 TRBV11-3 - once TGTGCCAGCAGCTTAACCGGGTGGGGGACCTTGGGGGAGCTGTTTTTT CASSLTGWGTLGELFF
TRBJ2-3 TRBV12-5 - - TGTGCTAGTAGGGAAGGGGCCTCTCTCGATACGCAGTATTTT CASREGASLDTQYF
TRBJ1-1 TRBV25-1 TRBD1 once TGTGCCAGCAGTTTAGAGGGGGACAGGGAGACTGAAGCTTTCTTT CASSLEGDRETEAFF
TRBJ2-1 TRBV7-3 TRBD2 - TGTGCCAGCAGCTCCTCCGGCGGGAGGGCCCTCGGTGAGCAGTTCTTC CASSSSGGRALGEQFF
TRBJ2-7 TRBV5-5 - - TGTGCCAGCAGCGTCGGGAGCACCCAATACGAGCAGTACTTC CASSVGSTQYEQYF
TRBJ1-5 TRBV6-5 - - TGTGCCAGCAGTACTGAGACATGGGGTGGGTTCCAGCATTTT CASSTETWGGFQHF
TRBJ2-7 TRBV7-1 - - TGTGCCAGCAGCTTATCTTCCGAAGGGACTGGAAGCTCCTACGAGCAGTACTTC CASSLSSEGTGSSYEQYF
TRBJ2-2 TRBV11-3 - few TGTGCCAGCAGCCGACGATCCTGGAACACCGGGGAGCTGTTTTTT CASSRRSWNTGELFF
TRBJ2-7 TRBV19 - - TGTGCCACTTCCCCGGGACCGATCTACGAGCAGTACTTC CATSPGPIYEQYF
TRBJ2-5 TRBV11-1 TRBD1 few TGTGCCAGCAGCATAGACAGGGGGCAAGAGACCCAGTACTTC CASSIDRGQETQYF
TRBJ2-3 TRBV29-1 TRBD1 - TGCAGCGTTGGACAGGGTACAGATACGCAGTATTTT CSVGQGTDTQYF
TRBJ1-2 TRBV6-1 - - TGTGCCAGCAGCCCCTTGGGGGGGTATAACTATGGCTACACCTTC CASSPLGGYNYGYTF
TRBJ1-1 TRBV5-1 - once TGCGCCAGCAACAAAGGGGTTGAGACTGAAGCTTTCTTT CASNKGVETEAFF
TRBJ2-2 TRBV7-8 - - TGTGCCAGCAGCTCTAGTTACACCGGGGAGCTGTTTTTT CASSSSYTGELFF
TRBJ2-4 TRBV7-2 - - TGTGCCAGCAGCTTAGATAGGGGGACCAAAAACATTCAGTACTTC CASSLDRGTKNIQYF
TRBJ1-5 TRBV11-2 - - TGTGCCAGCAGCTTAAGCTTTAATCAGCCCCAGCATTTT CASSLSFNQPQHF
TRBJ2-7 TRBV5-1 - - TGCGCCAGCAGCTTGGATGGGGGGTTACGAACCCTAGGATACGAGCAGTACTTC CASSLDGGLRTLGYEQYF
TRBJ1-2 TRBV6-5 - - TGTGCCAGCAGTTACGCAGGCATCTCCGACGGCTACACCTTC CASSYAGISDGYTF
TRBJ2-3 TRBV18 - - TGTGCCAGCTCAGCAGAATCGGCAGCAGATACGCAGTATTTT CASSAESAADTQYF
TRBJ2-3 TRBV5-1 - once TGCGCCAGCAGCTTCCCTAGGGCAGATACGCAGTATTTT CASSFPRADTQYF
TRBJ2-2 TRBV12-5 - - TGTGCTAGTGGAGATAACCCCGGGGCCACCGGGGAGCTGTTTTTT CASGDNPGATGELFF
TRBJ1-1 TRBV6-1 - - TGTGCCAGCAGTGAATTTTTAGGTGACAGGGAAGCTTTCTTT CASSEFLGDREAFF
TRBJ2-2 TRBV7-9 - - TGTGCCAGCAGCTCTTCAGGGGCCACCGGGGAGCTGTTTTTT CASSSSGATGELFF
TRBJ1-4 TRBV2 - - TGTGCCAGCAGTACTAACAGGGTTGGAAATGAAAAACTGTTTTTT CASSTNRVGNEKLFF
TRBJ1-2 TRBV18 TRBD1 once TGTGCCAGCTCACCAGCCGGGACAGGGGACAACTATGGCTACACCTTC CASSPAGTGDNYGYTF
TRBJ1-3 TRBV5-1 - - TGCGCCAGCAGCTTGGGAGGAACTGGAAACACCATATATTTT CASSLGGTGNTIYF
TRBJ2-7 TRBV19 TRBD1 - TGTGCCAGTAGTATGCTGACAGGGCCGGCCTACGAGCAGTACTTC CASSMLTGPAYEQYF
TRBJ2-1 TRBV11-3 - - TGTGCCAGCAGCTTATTTTCGGGGGACAATGAGCAGTTCTTC CASSLFSGDNEQFF
TRBJ2-7 TRBV11-3 TRBD2 - TGTGCCAGCAGCCCCGACCCGGGACTAGCCCACGAGCAGTACTTC CASSPDPGLAHEQYF
TRBJ1-1 TRBV5-6 - - TGTGCCAGCAGCTCGGTCGTGGAAATGAACACTGAAGCTTTCTTT CASSSVVEMNTEAFF
TRBJ1-1 TRBV18 TRBD1 once TGTGCCAGCACACGGGATCAGGGGGTCATGAACACTGAAGCTTTCTTT CASTRDQGVMNTEAFF
TRBJ2-7 TRBV6-1 - - TGTGCCAGCAGTGAACGGTGGACAGAGAGCTCCTACGAGCAGTACTTC CASSERWTESSYEQYF
TRBJ1-4 TRBV30 TRBD1 - TGTGCCTGGAGAGATAGACAGGGGGCAGCTAATGAAAAACTGTTTTTT CAWRDRQGAANEKLFF
TRBJ1-1 TRBV7-9 - - TGTGCCAGCAGCTTAGCAGCAGGGGATCCGCGAGCTTTCTTT CASSLAAGDPRAFF
TRBJ2-1 TRBV6-6 - - TGTGCCAGCAGTTACGGGTTGTACAATGAGCAGTTCTTC CASSYGLYNEQFF
TRBJ2-7 TRBV5-1 TRBD1 - TGCGCCAGCAGCTTGGACAGGGGGCTCTACGAGCAGTACTTC CASSLDRGLYEQYF
TRBJ2-3 TRBV19 TRBD2 - TGTGCCAGTAGTACCCAGCGGGAGGGCCGGACAGATACGCAGTATTTT CASSTQREGRTDTQYF
TRBJ2-1 TRBV6-4 - - TGTGCCAGCAGTAAAGACCCCGGGGATGAGCAGTTCTTC CASSKDPGDEQFF
TRBJ2-4 TRBV9 - - TGTGCCAGCAGCGTAGTTCCAGGCCAACCCACAAACATTCAGTACTTC CASSVVPGQPTNIQYF
TRBJ1-5 TRBV4-2 - - TGTGCCAGCAGCCAAGATAGATCAGGGGTAATGGGTCAGCCCCAGCATTTT CASSQDRSGVMGQPQHF
TRBJ2-1 TRBV5-4 TRBD2 - TGTGCCAGCAGGACCGGGACTACCAGTTACAATGAGCAGTTCTTC CASRTGTTSYNEQFF
TRBJ2-3 TRBV27 - - TGTGCCAGCAGTATACCTGGACCCCACAGACCCCCGGATACGCAGTATTTT CASSIPGPHRPPDTQYF
TRBJ1-2 TRBV9 - - TGTGCCAGCAACGGAGAGGGGGGGAATGGCTACACCTTC CASNGEGGNGYTF